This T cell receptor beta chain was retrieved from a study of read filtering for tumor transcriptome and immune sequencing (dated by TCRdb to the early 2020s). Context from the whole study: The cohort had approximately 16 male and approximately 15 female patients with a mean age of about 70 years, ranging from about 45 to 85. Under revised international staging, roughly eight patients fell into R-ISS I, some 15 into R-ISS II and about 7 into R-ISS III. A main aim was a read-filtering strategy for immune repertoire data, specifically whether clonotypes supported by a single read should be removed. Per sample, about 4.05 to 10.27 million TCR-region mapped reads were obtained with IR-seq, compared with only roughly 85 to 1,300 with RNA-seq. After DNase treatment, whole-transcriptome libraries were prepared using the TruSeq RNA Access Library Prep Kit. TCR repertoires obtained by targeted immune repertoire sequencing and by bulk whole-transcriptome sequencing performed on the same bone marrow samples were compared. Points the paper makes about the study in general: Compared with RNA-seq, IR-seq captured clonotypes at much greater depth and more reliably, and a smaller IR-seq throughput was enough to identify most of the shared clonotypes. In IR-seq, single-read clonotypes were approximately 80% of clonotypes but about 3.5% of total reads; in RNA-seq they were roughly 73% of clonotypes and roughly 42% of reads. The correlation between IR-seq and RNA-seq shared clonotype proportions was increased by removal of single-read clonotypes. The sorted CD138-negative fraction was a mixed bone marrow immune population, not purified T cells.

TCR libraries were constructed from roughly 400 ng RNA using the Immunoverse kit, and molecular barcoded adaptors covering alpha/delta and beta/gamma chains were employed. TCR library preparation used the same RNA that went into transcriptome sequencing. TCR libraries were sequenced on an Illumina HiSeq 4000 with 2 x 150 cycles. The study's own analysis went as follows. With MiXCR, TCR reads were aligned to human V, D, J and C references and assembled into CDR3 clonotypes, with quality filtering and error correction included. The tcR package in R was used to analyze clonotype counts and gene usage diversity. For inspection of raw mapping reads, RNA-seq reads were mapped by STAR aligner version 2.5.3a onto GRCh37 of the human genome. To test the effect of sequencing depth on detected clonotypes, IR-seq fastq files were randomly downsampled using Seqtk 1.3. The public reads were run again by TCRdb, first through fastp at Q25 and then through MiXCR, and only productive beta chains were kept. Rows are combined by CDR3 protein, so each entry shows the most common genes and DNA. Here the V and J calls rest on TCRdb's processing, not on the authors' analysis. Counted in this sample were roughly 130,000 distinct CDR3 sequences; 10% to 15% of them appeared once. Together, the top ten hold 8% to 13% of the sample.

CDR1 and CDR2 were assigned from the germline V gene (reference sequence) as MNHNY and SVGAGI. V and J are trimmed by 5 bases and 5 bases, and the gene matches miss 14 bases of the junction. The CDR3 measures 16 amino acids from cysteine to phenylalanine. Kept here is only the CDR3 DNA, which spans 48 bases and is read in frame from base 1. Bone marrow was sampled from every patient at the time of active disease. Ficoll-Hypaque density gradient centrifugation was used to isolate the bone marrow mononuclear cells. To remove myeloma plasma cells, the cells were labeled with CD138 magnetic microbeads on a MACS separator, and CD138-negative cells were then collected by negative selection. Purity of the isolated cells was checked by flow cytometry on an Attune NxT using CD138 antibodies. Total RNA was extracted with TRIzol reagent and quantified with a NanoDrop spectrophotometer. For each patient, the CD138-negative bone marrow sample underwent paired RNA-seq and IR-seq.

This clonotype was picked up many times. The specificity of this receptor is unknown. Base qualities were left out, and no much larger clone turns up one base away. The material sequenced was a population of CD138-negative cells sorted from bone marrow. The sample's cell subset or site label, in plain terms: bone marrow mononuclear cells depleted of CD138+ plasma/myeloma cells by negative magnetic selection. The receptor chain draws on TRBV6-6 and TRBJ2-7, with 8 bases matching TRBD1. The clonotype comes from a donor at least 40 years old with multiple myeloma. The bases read TGTGCCAGCAGTGCCAACCGACAGGGGACATCCCACGAGCAGTACTTC. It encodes CASSANRQGTSHEQYF.